These 27 T cell receptor beta chains came from one sample sequenced in a study of blood T cell repertoires in COVID-19. Repertoires were generated with immunoSEQ multiplex PCR, while TCRdb's copy carries only in-frame clones and drops some. The sample has about 260,000 clones, approximately 82% seen once; the top ten hold 1.5% to 2%. The sequenced sample was peripheral blood. The receptors stem from a woman aged 80 or over with acute or convalescent COVID-19.

In this sample, this clone turned up once. V gene TRBV12-5 combines with J gene TRBJ2-3; D uncertain. With 2 bases removed from V and 0 bases from J, the gap between germline ends came to 6 bases. Germline V gives CDR1 LGHNT, CDR2 FRNRAP. The CDR3 sequence is 14 residues long. Written as DNA, the CDR3 is TGTGCTAGTGGTTTGACGGGTAGCACAGATACGCAGTATTTT. Encoded protein: CASGLTGSTDTQYF.

V gene TRBV6-5 combines with J gene TRBJ1-2; TRBD1 matches 8 bases. The CDR3 extends over 14 amino acids. J was trimmed by 4 bases and V by 4 bases; bases with no gene match: 5. Looked up from germline, CDR1 is MNHEY and CDR2 is SVGAGI. CDR3 sequence reads: CASSSTGEGYGYTF. Written as DNA, the CDR3 is TGTGCCAGCAGTTCGACAGGGGAGGGCTATGGCTACACCTTC.

The chain combines TRBV18 with TRBJ2-7, with D perhaps matching TRBD1 (5 bases). Germline assignment: CDR1 KGHSH and CDR2 LQKENI. V shed 5 bases and J shed 3 bases, with 14 bases lying between them. This CDR3 spans 14 amino acids. CDR3: CASSATVTLYEQYF. The CDR3 region has the DNA TGTGCCAGCTCAGCGACAGTCACTCTCTACGAGCAGTACTTC.

This chain links TRBV28 with TRBJ2-2, with 11 bases matching TRBD2. The CDR3 is 14 residues long. The V and J ends lost 8 bases and 5 bases, in that order; junction bases with no gene match: 4. Germline CDR1 reads MDHEN; CDR2 reads SYDVKM. CDR3 DNA sequence: TGTGCCAGCCGGGCTAGCGGGAGGACCGGGGAGCTGTTTTTT. Protein product: CASRASGRTGELFF. Together with reference TRBV28 and TRBJ2-2, the CDR3 gives the full variable domain: DVKVTQSSRYLVKRTGEKVFLECVQDMDHENMFWYRQDPGLGLRLIYFSYDVKMKEKGDIPEGYSVSREKKERFSLILESASTNQTSMYLCASRASGRTGELFFGEGSRLTVL.

This clone has a handful of counts. The chain employs TRBV5-1 and TRBJ2-5; 9 bases are a match to TRBD1. Trimming removed 3 bases from V and 5 bases from J; junction bases left unmatched: 5. The CDR3 consists of 14 residues. Per the germline V gene, CDR1 is SGHRS and CDR2 is YFSETQ. The CDR3 reads CASSSTGTGETQYF. CDR3 DNA sequence: TGCGCCAGCAGCTCCACCGGGACAGGGGAGACCCAGTACTTC.

The V gene is TRBV27, the J gene TRBJ2-3; a weak D match, TRBD2 (7 bases). The CDR3 has 13 amino acids. The germline gives CDR1 MNHEY, CDR2 SMNVEV (reference sequence). Trimming took 9 bases from V and 6 from J, leaving 16 bases between them. CDR3 DNA sequence: TGTGCCAGTAAGAGGGGGGGGAGGGATACGCAGTATTTT. Its protein product is CASKRGGRDTQYF.

The chain couples TRBV9 to TRBJ1-2; D is ambiguous. This CDR3 has 15 amino acids. Trimming shortened V by 2 bases and J by 4 bases, and 15 bases separated the two germline ends. Germline values: CDR1 SGDLS, CDR2 YYNGEE. CDR3 residues: CASSVLPRLVYGYTF. As DNA, the CDR3 is TGTGCCAGCAGCGTCCTCCCTCGACTGGTCTATGGCTACACCTTC.

The V gene is TRBV19, the J gene TRBJ2-7; TRBD1 agrees at 9 bases. V trimming: 3 bases; J trimming: 3 bases; junction bases outside the gene matches: 6. Germline CDR1 is LNHDA and CDR2 is SQIVND (reference sequence). CDR3 length: 15 amino acids. The chain's CDR3 is CASSIGTGNGYEQYF. The CDR3, as DNA: TGTGCCAGTAGTATTGGGACAGGGAACGGCTACGAGCAGTACTTC.

The CDR3 region has the DNA TGCGCCAGCAGCGTTTCGAGCCTCTCCTACGAGCAGTACTTC. This translates into CASSVSSLSYEQYF. J is TRBJ2-7 and V is TRBV5-1; D remains ambiguous. Trimming shortened V by 4 bases and J by 0 bases, and 11 bases separated the two germline ends. The CDR3 runs to 14 residues. The germline V gene has CDR1 SGHRS and CDR2 YFSETQ.

This chain connects TRBV28 to TRBJ2-5, with TRBD1 matching over 9 bases. This CDR3 region has 14 residues. Germline V gene data show CDR1 as MDHEN and CDR2 as SYDVKM. The J segment lost 6 bases and the V segment lost 6 bases, leaving 8 bases of the junction unmatched. The CDR3 spells CASSRTGGWKTQYF. CDR3 DNA: TGTGCCAGCAGCCGCACAGGGGGCTGGAAGACCCAGTACTTC.

The genes are TRBV19 and TRBJ1-5; D remains unclear. This CDR3 has 13 residues. V was trimmed by 6 bases and J by 0 bases, leaving 6 bases between them. Per the germline V gene, CDR1 is LNHDA and CDR2 is SQIVND (reference sequence). The CDR3 nucleotides are TGTGCCAGTAGCCTAGATAGCAATCAGCCCCAGCATTTT. Its translation: CASSLDSNQPQHF. Looking up the rest from reference TRBV19 and TRBJ1-5 gives the full variable domain: DGGITQSPKYLFRKEGQNVTLSCEQNLNHDAMYWYRQDPGQGLRLIYYSQIVNDFQKGDIAEGYSVSREKKESFPLTVTSAQKNPTAFYLCASSLDSNQPQHFGDGTRLSIL.

This clone was picked up a small number of times. The chain is built from TRBV5-4 and TRBJ2-1; D possibly corresponds to TRBD1 (5 bases). CDR3 length equals 15 residues. The V gene lost 3 bases and the J gene lost 1 base, with 11 bases spanning the gap. Germline V lookup: CDR1 SGHNT, CDR2 YYREEE (reference sequence). This CDR3 is CASSSFTGSYNEQFF. As DNA, the CDR3 is TGTGCCAGCAGCTCCTTTACAGGATCCTACAATGAGCAGTTCTTC.

The chain couples TRBV6-2 or TRBV6-3 to TRBJ2-7, with 8 bases matching TRBD2. The CDR3 loop spans 15 amino acids. Looked up from germline, CDR1 is MNHEY and CDR2 is SVGEGT. Trimming at V came to 5 bases and at J to 5 bases, leaving 11 bases not matched to a gene. The CDR3 region is CASSDRTSKIDEQYF. The CDR3 nucleotides read TGTGCCAGCAGTGACCGGACTAGCAAAATCGACGAGCAGTACTTC.

The chain joins TRBV11-2 to TRBJ1-2; TRBD1 is a possible D gene (6 bases). This CDR3 contains 14 residues. V lost 0 bases, J lost 4 bases, and 9 bases lay in between. Germline assignment: CDR1 SGHAT and CDR2 FQNNGV. The CDR3 loop reads CASSLDQGLYGYTF. For the CDR3, the DNA is TGTGCCAGCAGCTTAGATCAGGGGCTCTATGGCTACACCTTC. Full variable domain (missing parts from reference TRBV11-2 and TRBJ1-2): EAGVAQSPRYKIIEKRQSVAFWCNPISGHATLYWYQQILGQGPKLLIQFQNNGVVDDSQLPKDRFSAERLKGVDSTLKIQPAKLEDSAVYLCASSLDQGLYGYTFGSGTRLTVV.

V gene TRBV15 combines with J gene TRBJ1-5; D is perhaps TRBD1 (6 bases). This CDR3 comprises 14 residues. V was trimmed by 5 bases and J by 2 bases, leaving 10 bases between them. Germline V CDR1 and CDR2: LNHNV, YYDKDF (reference sequence). The CDR3 region has the DNA TGTGCCACCAGCGGGGGGGCCGGCAATCAGCCCCAGCATTTT. Its protein product is CATSGGAGNQPQHF.

V and J are TRBV6-5 and TRBJ2-5; a possible D gene is TRBD2 (6 bases). V was trimmed by 2 bases and J by 7 bases, leaving 11 bases between them. The germline V gene encodes CDR1 MNHEY and CDR2 SVGAGI. The CDR3 spans 13 residues. Written as DNA, the CDR3 is TGTGCCAGCAGTTACCCCGGGACTGGGACCCAGTACTTC. It encodes CASSYPGTGTQYF.

The chain combines TRBV5-4 with TRBJ2-7; 11 bases are shared with TRBD2. The CDR3 is 14 amino acids. Germline CDR1 SGHNT, CDR2 YYREEE (reference sequence). V shed 4 bases and J 3 bases; nucleotides not matched to a gene: 3. The CDR3 coding sequence is TGTGCCAGCAGCGCCGGGACTAGCGGCTACGAGCAGTACTTC. Encoded protein: CASSAGTSGYEQYF.

As concerns this clone: The sample carries other DNA sequences with the same CDR3. The chain employs TRBV11-3 and TRBJ2-1; unclear D gene. With 3 bases removed from V and 0 bases from J, the gap between germline ends came to 6 bases. This CDR3 comprises 14 residues. Germline CDR1 SGHNT, CDR2 YENEEA. The CDR3 coding sequence is TGTGCCAGCAGCTTGCGGAGCTCCTACAATGAGCAGTTCTTC. Amino acids: CASSLRSSYNEQFF.

The V and J genes are TRBV19 and TRBJ1-1; the match to TRBD1 covers 8 bases. CDR3 size: 15 residues. The germline CDR1 and CDR2 sequences are LNHDA and SQIVND (reference sequence). V lost 7 bases, J lost 6 bases, and 13 bases stayed unmatched. In nucleotides, the CDR3 is TGTGCCAGTACCACCCGGACAGGGAAGGAGGCTGAAGCTTTCTTT. This encodes CASTTRTGKEAEAFF.

V is TRBV5-1 and J is TRBJ2-5; D perhaps matches TRBD2 (6 bases). The CDR3 has 15 residues. Germline values: CDR1 SGHRS, CDR2 YFSETQ. V was pared by 0 bases and J by 2 bases, with 11 bases between. The chain's CDR3 is CASSLVGGVQETQYF. CDR3 sequence (DNA): TGCGCCAGCAGCTTGGTCGGGGGAGTTCAAGAGACCCAGTACTTC.

The rearrangement joins TRBV4-3 to TRBJ1-1, with TRBD1 matching over 7 bases. Germline V CDR1 and CDR2: LGHNA, YSLEER. With V trimmed by 4 bases and J by 0 bases, 2 bases remained unmatched. CDR3 length: 14 amino acids. CDR3 protein: CASSPGQLNTEAFF. DNA for the CDR3: TGCGCCAGCAGCCCGGGACAGTTGAACACTGAAGCTTTCTTT.

This chain uses TRBV28 with TRBJ2-7; 8 bases match TRBD2. The junction had 6 bases not matched to a gene; V was cut back by 2 bases and J by 0 bases. Germline-derived CDR1 and CDR2 are MDHEN and SYDVKM. The CDR3 sequence is 16 residues long. The CDR3 protein is CASSLSASGLSYEQYF. The CDR3, as DNA: TGTGCCAGCAGTTTAAGCGCTAGCGGGCTCTCCTACGAGCAGTACTTC.

The chain couples TRBV4-2 to TRBJ1-4, with a weak D call TRBD1 (6 bases). The CDR3 is 16 amino acids. V dropped 4 bases and J dropped 4 bases, with 16 bases sitting between them. Per germline, CDR1 LGHNA and CDR2 YNFKEQ. The CDR3 loop is CASSLPRTGINEKLFF. In DNA form, the CDR3 reads TGTGCCAGCAGCCTTCCCAGAACAGGGATTAATGAAAAACTGTTTTTT.

The chain couples TRBV29-1 to TRBJ1-1; tentative D call: TRBD1 (5 bases). The germline V gene encodes CDR1 SQVTM and CDR2 ANQGSEA. The V and J ends lost 7 bases and 1 base respectively, with 13 bases between them. CDR3 length equals 13 residues. The CDR3: CSAGGEGNTEAFF. The CDR3 DNA is TGCAGCGCTGGGGGGGAGGGGAACACTGAAGCTTTCTTT.

J is TRBJ2-7 and V is TRBV7-3, with TRBD1 matching 12 bases. CDR3 length equals 15 residues. The junction had 4 bases not matched to a gene; V was cut back by 1 base and J by 6 bases. Germline-derived CDR1 and CDR2 are SGHTA and FQGTGA. CDR3 amino acids: CASSLMGQGASEQYF. The CDR3 region has the DNA TGTGCCAGCAGCTTAATGGGACAGGGGGCGTCCGAGCAGTACTTC.

The chain has TRBV27 and TRBJ2-7; 7 nucleotides match TRBD2. The V segment lost 0 bases and the J segment 2 bases; nucleotides outside the gene matches: 13. The germline V gene has CDR1 MNHEY and CDR2 SMNVEV (reference sequence). This CDR3 has 18 residues. The CDR3 DNA sequence: TGTGCCAGCAGTTTATCCGGGAGGTGGGGTTTGGGGACCTACGAGCAGTACTTC. Translating gives CASSLSGRWGLGTYEQYF.

The gene calls are TRBV4-1 and TRBJ1-4; tentative D call: TRBD1 (5 bases). The CDR3 is 17 amino acids. Germline values: CDR1 MGHRA, CDR2 YSYEKL. Trimming shortened V by 3 bases and J by 0 bases, and 14 bases separated the two germline ends. CDR3: CASSHPGTGATNEKLFF. CDR3 sequence (DNA): TGCGCCAGCAGCCATCCCGGGACGGGAGCAACTAATGAAAAACTGTTTTTT.